One and the same sample provided the 24 T cell receptor beta chains below, sequenced in a study of T cell changes during pregnancy in multiple sclerosis (dated by TCRdb to the late 2010s). The receptor library was made with the immunoSEQ multiplex PCR assay. This immuneACCESS table, as held by TCRdb, lists in-frame sequences with V and J called but not all clones. Of the missing ones, under half trace to an unresolved V gene in checked studies; the others have no known cause. The table for this sample lists roughly 60,000 clones; roughly 91% of them were counted only once. The ten largest clones represent about 0.85% of the sample. Sequenced here: peripheral blood, sampled before pregnancy. The receptors stem from a female donor with multiple sclerosis, enrolled in a pregnancy study.

The CDR3 region has the DNA TGTGCCAGCTCACCAGGGACATTCTCCTACGAGCAGTACTTC. Translating gives CASSPGTFSYEQYF. The chain employs TRBV18 and TRBJ2-7, with D possibly matching TRBD1 (6 bases). This CDR3 is built from 14 residues. Trimming removed 2 bases from V and 0 bases from J, with 8 bases in between. Germline V gene lookup returns CDR1 KGHSH and CDR2 LQKENI.

The rearrangement uses TRBV7-2 and TRBJ2-1, with 9 bases matching TRBD2. Germline CDR1 and CDR2: SGHTA and FQGNSA. The CDR3 has 15 residues. Unmatched junction bases numbered 10, after V lost 5 bases and J lost 8 bases. CDR3 DNA: TGTGCCAGCAGCGTAAGACTAGCGGAGGGCTATGAGCAGTTCTTC. This sequence encodes CASSVRLAEGYEQFF.

The CDR3 reads CASSLSGQGRPPVTQYF. CDR3 nucleotide sequence: TGTGCCAGCAGCTTATCTGGACAGGGCCGGCCCCCGGTGACCCAGTACTTC. The chain is built from TRBV7-2 and TRBJ2-5, with 8 bases matching TRBD1. This CDR3 contains 17 residues. CDR1 and CDR2 from the germline V gene are SGHTA and FQGNSA. Trimming cost V 2 bases and J 7 bases; bases outside gene matches: 15. The full variable domain, rest sourced from reference TRBV7-2 and TRBJ2-5, is GAGVSQSPSNKVTEKGKDVELRCDPISGHTALYWYRQSLGQGLEFLIYFQGNSAPDKSGLPSDRFSAERTGGSVSTLTIQRTQQEDSAVYLCASSLSGQGRPPVTQYFGPGTRLLVL.

The J gene is TRBJ2-1, the V gene TRBV7-3, with a possible D match to TRBD2 (7 bases). Between the trimmed V and J ends, which lost 5 bases and 0 bases, there was a span of 26 bases. Looked up from germline, CDR1 is SGHTA and CDR2 is FQGTGA. The CDR3 has 20 residues. Here the CDR3 DNA reads TGTGCCAGCAGCCTCAACCCCAATATCCGGGGGGCAAACTCCTACAATGAGCAGTTCTTC. It yields the protein CASSLNPNIRGANSYNEQFF.

V usage is TRBV7-9 and J usage is TRBJ2-4; 8 bases line up with TRBD1. J gave up 15 bases and V 1 base, and 5 bases lay outside the gene matches. The CDR3 spans 12 residues. Germline CDR1 and CDR2: SEHNR and FQNEAQ (reference sequence). This CDR3 is CASSLEQGDWYF. As DNA, the CDR3 is TGTGCCAGCAGCTTAGAACAGGGGGATTGGTACTTC.

The chain couples TRBV7-2 to TRBJ2-5; TRBD2 matches 7 bases. With 7 bases clipped from V and 5 bases from J, the junction kept 7 bases outside the gene matches. CDR3 length: 13 amino acids. CDR1 is SGHTA and CDR2 is FQGNSA in the germline V gene. CDR3 bases: TGTGCCAGCAACCGGGGAGGGTCGGAGACCCAGTACTTC. Protein sequence: CASNRGGSETQYF.

The chain combines TRBV14 with TRBJ2-7; TRBD2 matches 8 bases. Germline-derived CDR1 and CDR2 are SGHDN and FVKESK. The CDR3 extends over 15 amino acids. Trimming removed 3 bases from V and 3 bases from J; junction bases left unmatched: 7. The CDR3 sequence: CASSHGRGGFYEQYF. The CDR3 nucleotides read TGTGCCAGCAGCCATGGTCGGGGGGGCTTCTACGAGCAGTACTTC.

The genes are TRBV7-3 and TRBJ2-3, with 10 bases lining up with TRBD2. This CDR3 spans 14 amino acids. Looked up from germline, CDR1 is SGHTA and CDR2 is FQGTGA. Germline trimming cut 6 bases from V and 3 bases from J; bases unmatched to any gene: 3. The CDR3 coding sequence is TGTGCCAGCAGTAGCGGGGGGACTACAGATACGCAGTATTTT. Translating it yields CASSSGGTTDTQYF.

This chain joins TRBV5-4 and TRBJ2-7; D is perhaps TRBD1 (6 bases). V was cut by 0 bases and J by 4 bases, with 11 bases left in between. This CDR3 spans 14 amino acids. From germline, CDR1 is SGHNT and CDR2 YYREEE (reference sequence). CDR3 sequence (DNA): TGTGCCAGCAGCTTGGACAGGGTCGCGTACGAGCAGTACTTC. This codes for CASSLDRVAYEQYF.

This chain connects TRBV28 to TRBJ1-1; 9 bases line up with TRBD1. The CDR3 covers 18 residues. The V gene's germline CDR1 is MDHEN and CDR2 SYDVKM. Losses at the gene ends were 4 bases for V and 3 bases for J; bases not matched to a gene: 15. CDR3 region: CASSYLGGHRGRDTEAFF. The CDR3 region has the DNA TGTGCCAGCAGTTACCTAGGGGGGCACAGGGGGCGAGACACTGAAGCTTTCTTT.

The rearrangement uses TRBV11-2 and TRBJ2-1; a weak D match, TRBD1 (6 bases). Germline values: CDR1 SGHAT, CDR2 FQNNGV. V lost 1 base to trimming and J lost 6 bases, with 13 bases between them. The CDR3 length is 15 residues. CDR3 amino acids: CASSLASGVSNEQFF. DNA for the CDR3: TGTGCCAGCAGCTTAGCCTCAGGGGTCAGCAATGAGCAGTTCTTC.

This chain uses TRBV6-5 with TRBJ1-1, with TRBD1 as a possible D gene (5 bases). Germline-derived CDR1 and CDR2 are MNHEY and SVGAGI. V was pared by 3 bases and J by 0 bases, with 8 bases between. The CDR3 sequence is 14 residues long. The CDR3 here is CASSYRQLNTEAFF. The CDR3 region has the DNA TGTGCCAGCAGTTATCGACAGTTGAACACTGAAGCTTTCTTT.

The chain links TRBV7-6 to TRBJ1-2; D may be TRBD1 (6 bases). Germline V gene lookup returns CDR1 SGHVS and CDR2 FNYEAQ. V was shortened by 5 bases and J by 6 bases, with 22 bases between the two germline ends. The CDR3 is 16 amino acids. The CDR3 DNA is TGTGCCAGCAGCCGTGCTATTGGGGGGGGGCAGGATGGCTACACCTTC. Its translation: CASSRAIGGGQDGYTF.

The rearrangement uses TRBV2 and TRBJ2-3; 14 bases fit TRBD2. CDR1 is SNHLY and CDR2 is FYNNEI in the germline V gene. This CDR3 spans 17 amino acids. V lost 3 bases to trimming and J lost 2 bases; unmatched junction nucleotides: 4. CDR3 sequence: CASSEGTSGGATDTQYF. For the CDR3, the DNA is TGTGCCAGCAGTGAGGGGACTAGCGGGGGTGCCACAGATACGCAGTATTTT.

V is TRBV29-1 and J is TRBJ2-1, with 7 bases that match TRBD2. This CDR3 comprises 11 residues. Germline V lookup: CDR1 SQVTM, CDR2 ANQGSEA. V dropped 8 bases and J dropped 10; count of bases not matched to a gene: 8. The CDR3 loop is CSPNYGGEQFF. The DNA of the CDR3 is TGCAGCCCTAACTACGGGGGGGAGCAGTTCTTC.

This sequence joins TRBV18 and TRBJ1-5; a weak D match, TRBD1 (6 bases). Germline-derived CDR1 and CDR2 are KGHSH and LQKENI. V lost 2 bases, J lost 0 bases, and 17 bases lay in between. The CDR3 covers 18 residues. The CDR3 spells CASSPEGRGLYSNQPQHF. CDR3 DNA sequence: TGTGCCAGCTCACCAGAAGGCAGGGGACTATATAGCAATCAGCCCCAGCATTTT.

The J gene is TRBJ1-6, the V gene TRBV14; tentatively, D is TRBD1 (6 bases). Trimming left V 1 base short and J 3 bases short, with 13 bases between. The CDR3 loop spans 17 amino acids. Per germline, CDR1 SGHDN and CDR2 FVKESK. The CDR3 bases are TGTGCCAGCAGCCAAGCACACCCAGGGGACTATAATTCACCCCTCCACTTT. It yields the protein CASSQAHPGDYNSPLHF.

The V call is TRBV10-3, the J call TRBJ1-1; 10 bases line up with TRBD1. V lost 4 bases and J lost 5; bases outside the gene matches: 10. The CDR3 contains 16 residues. Germline CDR1 and CDR2: ENHRY and SYGVKD. The CDR3 reads CAISAGTGDDGTEAFF. In nucleotides, the CDR3 is TGTGCCATCAGTGCCGGGACAGGGGACGACGGAACTGAAGCTTTCTTT.

The chain uses TRBV27 and TRBJ2-5; 10 bases match TRBD2. The CDR3 runs 15 residues. The ends lost 3 bases at V and 2 bases at J; junction bases unmatched: 3. Germline loops: CDR1 MNHEY, CDR2 SMNVEV (reference sequence). The CDR3 here is CASSFGSGGQETQYF. CDR3 DNA sequence: TGTGCCAGCAGTTTTGGTAGCGGGGGGCAAGAGACCCAGTACTTC.

This chain uses TRBV18 with TRBJ1-5; D not certain. CDR1 KGHSH and CDR2 LQKENI come from the germline V gene. CDR3 length: 14 amino acids. The ends were cut back, 3 bases at V and 0 bases at J, with 6 bases in the middle. The CDR3 is CASSPDTSNQPQHF. CDR3 nucleotides: TGTGCCAGCTCACCCGACACTAGCAATCAGCCCCAGCATTTT.

The rearrangement joins TRBV7-9 to TRBJ2-3; 10 nucleotides match TRBD2. CDR1 and CDR2 (germline): SEHNR, FQNEAQ (reference sequence). V lost 2 bases, J lost 3 bases, and 2 bases stayed unmatched. The CDR3 runs 15 residues. The CDR3 sequence: CASSLSGGATDTQYF. As DNA, the CDR3 is TGTGCCAGCAGCTTAAGCGGGGGGGCAACAGATACGCAGTATTTT.

This clone was seen more than once but under ten times. The chain employs TRBV18 and TRBJ2-1; the D gene is possibly TRBD1 (6 bases). The germline gives CDR1 KGHSH, CDR2 LQKENI. V shed 1 base and J shed 6 bases, with 13 bases lying between them. The CDR3 sequence is 15 residues long. The CDR3 loop reads CASSPHPGASNEQFF. In nucleotides, the CDR3 is TGTGCCAGCTCACCACATCCAGGGGCCAGCAATGAGCAGTTCTTC.

This chain joins TRBV6-4 and TRBJ2-3; no reliable D call. The V end was cut by 0 bases, the J end by 2 bases, with 3 bases between. The CDR3 sequence is 13 residues long. Germline V lookup: CDR1 MRHNA, CDR2 SNTAGT. CDR3 bases: TGTGCCAGCAGTGACTCGGCCACAGATACGCAGTATTTT. This codes for CASSDSATDTQYF.

There are a few counts of this clone. The rearrangement uses TRBV6-6 and TRBJ2-7, with a possible D match to TRBD1 (5 bases). V dropped 7 bases and J dropped 1 base, with 11 bases sitting between them. The CDR3 consists of 13 residues. From germline, CDR1 is MNHNY and CDR2 SVGAGI (reference sequence). The CDR3 loop reads CASTIRDSYEQYF. The CDR3 nucleotides read TGTGCCAGCACCATCAGGGATTCCTACGAGCAGTACTTC.